The 4 T cell receptor beta chains in this list originate from one sample, sequenced in a study of siplizumab effects on memory and regulatory T cells. Clones were read by immunoSEQ multiplex PCR, and TCRdb kept only the in-frame ones, dropping some. The sample holds some 100,000 clones; less than 95% are singletons and the top ten take over 1%. The sequencing input was non-Treg CD4+ T cells sorted from blood. The receptors come from a human donor in good health.

The rearrangement uses TRBV28 and TRBJ2-3; 8 positions agree with TRBD2. J gave up 4 bases and V 4 bases, and 10 bases lay outside the gene matches. The V gene's germline CDR1 is MDHEN and CDR2 SYDVKM. This CDR3 is 16 amino acids long. DNA of the CDR3: TGTGCCAGCAGTTCTCCTAGCGCGGGAGGCTCAGATACGCAGTATTTT. It is translated as CASSSPSAGGSDTQYF. The whole variable domain, filled in from reference TRBV28 and TRBJ2-3, reads DVKVTQSSRYLVKRTGEKVFLECVQDMDHENMFWYRQDPGLGLRLIYFSYDVKMKEKGDIPEGYSVSREKKERFSLILESASTNQTSMYLCASSSPSAGGSDTQYFGPGTRLTVL.

The chain employs TRBV5-1 and TRBJ1-2, with unresolved D. Germline CDR1 reads SGHRS; CDR2 reads YFSETQ. V lost 0 bases, J lost 2 bases, and 11 bases lay in between. This CDR3 contains 15 residues. The chain's CDR3 is CASSLAVGRNYGYTF. Written as DNA, the CDR3 is TGCGCCAGCAGCTTGGCCGTGGGGAGAAACTATGGCTACACCTTC.

The chain joins TRBV15 to TRBJ2-6; 9 bases are a match to TRBD1. CDR3 size: 20 residues. Germline V gene data show CDR1 as LNHNV and CDR2 as YYDKDF (reference sequence). V was clipped by 0 bases and J by 4 bases; unmatched bases: 13. The CDR3 DNA follows: TGTGCCACCAGCAGAGATCGGGGACAGGGTGCATCGGGAGGGGCCAACGTCCTGACTTTC. Translated, it gives CATSRDRGQGASGGANVLTF.

The chain combines TRBV27 with TRBJ2-1; 15 bases fit TRBD2. Germline V gene sequence: CDR1 MNHEY, CDR2 SMNVEV (reference sequence). There are 20 residues in the CDR3. V lost 3 bases and J lost 1; bases outside the gene matches: 10. CDR3 amino acids: CASSLSGLAGGPSSYNEQFF. CDR3 in DNA: TGTGCCAGCAGTTTGTCCGGACTAGCGGGAGGGCCCTCATCCTACAATGAGCAGTTCTTC.